The rows below give T cell receptor beta chains drawn from one sample of a study of T cell responses to AZD1222 COVID-19 vaccine. Libraries were prepared by immunoSEQ multiplex PCR; TCRdb keeps only in-frame clonotypes and omits some of them. Here the sample spans approximately 180,000 clones, about 90% being singletons. The source was peripheral blood, collected on day 0 of AZD1222 vaccination. The receptors derive from an adult in good health. Both conserved end residues are part of each CDR3. The order of the fields is clone size, D gene, J gene, V gene, CDR3 protein, CDR3 DNA. A D gene is named only where the DNA matches it firmly. Clone size is shown for a subset of rows, as once, few, many or a class of expanded clone.

clone size: NA; D gene: TRBD2; J gene: TRBJ2-3; V gene: TRBV5-1; CDR3 protein: CASSTGLAGNTDTQYF; CDR3 DNA: TGCGCCAGCAGCACGGGACTAGCGGGGAACACAGATACGCAGTATTTT
clone size: NA; D gene: TRBD2; J gene: TRBJ2-7; V gene: TRBV4-1; CDR3 protein: CASSTFGAGGYEQYF; CDR3 DNA: TGCGCCAGCAGCACGTTTGGGGCGGGGGGTTACGAGCAGTACTTC
clone size: once; D gene: TRBD1; J gene: TRBJ1-2; V gene: TRBV28; CDR3 protein: CASSIDRVGYGYTF; CDR3 DNA: TGTGCCAGCAGTATCGACAGGGTGGGGTATGGCTACACCTTC
clone size: NA; D gene: TRBD1; J gene: TRBJ1-4; V gene: TRBV2; CDR3 protein: CATKDTGANEKLFF; CDR3 DNA: TGTGCCACCAAAGATACAGGGGCAAACGAAAAACTGTTTTTT
clone size: NA; D gene: NA; J gene: TRBJ2-7; V gene: TRBV7-8; CDR3 protein: CASSPRGSAYEQYF; CDR3 DNA: TGTGCCAGCAGCCCCCGAGGCTCTGCCTACGAGCAGTACTTC
clone size: NA; D gene: NA; J gene: TRBJ1-2; V gene: TRBV2; CDR3 protein: CASSPRRDGFTF; CDR3 DNA: TGTGCCAGCAGTCCCCGACGCGATGGATTTACCTTC
clone size: NA; D gene: NA; J gene: TRBJ2-7; V gene: TRBV11-2; CDR3 protein: CASSFGGESYEQYF; CDR3 DNA: TGTGCCAGCAGCTTCGGGGGTGAATCCTACGAGCAGTACTTC
clone size: NA; D gene: TRBD1; J gene: TRBJ1-2; V gene: TRBV14; CDR3 protein: CASSQAGTGGYGYTF; CDR3 DNA: TGTGCCAGCAGCCAAGCCGGGACAGGGGGCTATGGCTACACCTTC
clone size: NA; D gene: NA; J gene: TRBJ2-7; V gene: TRBV27; CDR3 protein: CASSLGAGAGEQYF; CDR3 DNA: TGTGCCAGCAGTTTAGGGGCAGGGGCTGGGGAGCAGTACTTC
clone size: NA; D gene: TRBD1; J gene: TRBJ1-6; V gene: TRBV27; CDR3 protein: CASSLETGGSPLHF; CDR3 DNA: TGTGCCAGCAGTTTAGAGACAGGGGGTTCACCCCTCCACTTT
clone size: NA; D gene: NA; J gene: TRBJ2-7; V gene: TRBV6-1; CDR3 protein: CASSEQGWEQYF; CDR3 DNA: TGTGCCAGCAGTGAACAGGGGTGGGAGCAGTACTTC
clone size: once; D gene: TRBD2; J gene: TRBJ2-3; V gene: TRBV7-9; CDR3 protein: CASSLGGHSTDTQYF; CDR3 DNA: TGTGCCAGCAGCTTGGGAGGGCATAGCACAGATACGCAGTATTTT
clone size: NA; D gene: NA; J gene: TRBJ2-1; V gene: TRBV11-2; CDR3 protein: CASSLNTGLSYNEQFF; CDR3 DNA: TGTGCCAGCAGCTTGAATACAGGGCTCTCCTACAATGAGCAGTTCTTC
clone size: NA; D gene: TRBD1; J gene: TRBJ2-7; V gene: TRBV5-6; CDR3 protein: CASSGTGASYEQYF; CDR3 DNA: TGTGCCAGCAGTGGGACAGGCGCCTCCTACGAGCAGTACTTC
clone size: NA; D gene: NA; J gene: TRBJ2-5; V gene: TRBV29-1; CDR3 protein: CSVPVGGSGETQYF; CDR3 DNA: TGCAGCGTCCCGGTGGGGGGCTCCGGCGAGACCCAGTACTTC
clone size: few; D gene: NA; J gene: TRBJ2-2; V gene: TRBV6-2/TRBV6-3; CDR3 protein: CASSYQFTGELFF; CDR3 DNA: TGTGCCAGCAGTTACCAATTCACCGGGGAGCTGTTTTTT
clone size: NA; D gene: NA; J gene: TRBJ2-1; V gene: TRBV19; CDR3 protein: CASRDWGGSGYNEQFF; CDR3 DNA: TGTGCCAGTAGGGACTGGGGGGGCTCAGGGTACAATGAGCAGTTCTTC
clone size: NA; D gene: NA; J gene: TRBJ1-1; V gene: TRBV9; CDR3 protein: CASSVAIQGGNTEAFF; CDR3 DNA: TGTGCCAGCAGCGTAGCTATACAGGGTGGGAACACTGAAGCTTTCTTT
clone size: once; D gene: TRBD1; J gene: TRBJ2-1; V gene: TRBV9; CDR3 protein: CASSVGQGDNEQFF; CDR3 DNA: TGTGCCAGCAGCGTGGGACAGGGTGACAATGAGCAGTTCTTC
clone size: once; D gene: NA; J gene: TRBJ1-5; V gene: TRBV2; CDR3 protein: CASSESGQPQHF; CDR3 DNA: TGTGCCAGCAGTGAGTCGGGTCAGCCCCAGCATTTT
clone size: once; D gene: NA; J gene: TRBJ1-2; V gene: TRBV19; CDR3 protein: CASSTGPYGYTF; CDR3 DNA: TGTGCCAGTTCTACAGGGCCCTATGGCTACACCTTC
clone size: NA; D gene: NA; J gene: TRBJ1-1; V gene: TRBV5-5; CDR3 protein: CASSLMGKRVNTEAFF; CDR3 DNA: TGTGCCAGCAGCTTGATGGGGAAACGGGTGAACACTGAAGCTTTCTTT
clone size: NA; D gene: NA; J gene: TRBJ2-7; V gene: TRBV12-3/TRBV12-4; CDR3 protein: CASTPDPSYEQYF; CDR3 DNA: TGTGCCAGCACCCCAGATCCCTCCTACGAGCAGTACTTC
clone size: NA; D gene: TRBD1; J gene: TRBJ1-2; V gene: TRBV11-2; CDR3 protein: CASSLDLGQGFGYTF; CDR3 DNA: TGTGCCAGCAGCTTAGATCTAGGACAGGGTTTCGGCTACACCTTC
clone size: NA; D gene: NA; J gene: TRBJ2-7; V gene: TRBV6-5; CDR3 protein: CASSYRAGIYEQYF; CDR3 DNA: TGTGCCAGCAGTTACCGCGCAGGGATCTACGAGCAGTACTTC
clone size: NA; D gene: TRBD1; J gene: TRBJ2-2; V gene: TRBV28; CDR3 protein: CASTWGQLNTGELFF; CDR3 DNA: TGTGCCAGCACCTGGGGACAGCTAAACACCGGGGAGCTGTTTTTT
clone size: NA; D gene: NA; J gene: TRBJ2-1; V gene: TRBV19; CDR3 protein: CASSIKAGPEQFF; CDR3 DNA: TGTGCCAGTAGTATAAAGGCGGGGCCAGAGCAGTTCTTC
clone size: once; D gene: TRBD2; J gene: TRBJ2-1; V gene: TRBV5-1; CDR3 protein: CASSLTSGGAGEQFF; CDR3 DNA: TGCGCCAGCAGCTTGACTAGCGGGGGGGCCGGTGAGCAGTTCTTC
clone size: few; D gene: TRBD2; J gene: TRBJ2-1; V gene: TRBV3-1/TRBV3-2; CDR3 protein: CASSSTGTSGNEQFF; CDR3 DNA: TGTGCCAGCAGCTCAACCGGGACTAGCGGGAATGAGCAGTTCTTC
clone size: few; D gene: NA; J gene: TRBJ1-2; V gene: TRBV7-2; CDR3 protein: CASSSTTADYGYTF; CDR3 DNA: TGTGCCAGCAGCTCCACGACAGCCGACTATGGCTACACCTTC
clone size: NA; D gene: TRBD1; J gene: TRBJ1-6; V gene: TRBV7-8; CDR3 protein: CASSLARQGSSYNSPLHF; CDR3 DNA: TGTGCCAGCAGCTTAGCCCGACAGGGGAGCTCCTATAATTCACCCCTCCACTTT
clone size: NA; D gene: NA; J gene: TRBJ1-6; V gene: TRBV2; CDR3 protein: CASRPTEGGDNSPLHF; CDR3 DNA: TGTGCCAGCAGGCCGACGGAGGGGGGTGATAATTCACCCCTCCACTTT
clone size: NA; D gene: NA; J gene: TRBJ1-3; V gene: TRBV7-2; CDR3 protein: CASSLVQVISGNTIYF; CDR3 DNA: TGTGCCAGCAGCTTAGTACAGGTTATATCTGGAAACACCATATATTTT
clone size: NA; D gene: NA; J gene: TRBJ1-2; V gene: TRBV7-2; CDR3 protein: CASSLGHWGGRGNYGYTF; CDR3 DNA: TGTGCCAGCAGCTTAGGCCATTGGGGGGGCCGTGGTAACTATGGCTACACCTTC
clone size: NA; D gene: NA; J gene: TRBJ2-7; V gene: TRBV18; CDR3 protein: CASSPALYGFEQYF; CDR3 DNA: TGTGCCAGCTCACCGGCCCTCTATGGGTTCGAGCAGTACTTC
clone size: NA; D gene: NA; J gene: TRBJ2-3; V gene: TRBV11-2; CDR3 protein: CASSLDTHRTDTQYF; CDR3 DNA: TGTGCCAGCAGCTTAGACACTCACAGGACAGATACGCAGTATTTT
clone size: NA; D gene: NA; J gene: TRBJ2-1; V gene: TRBV21-1; CDR3 protein: CASSGGRALTYNEQFF; CDR3 DNA: TGTGCCAGCAGCGGGGGCAGGGCTCTCACCTACAATGAGCAGTTCTTC
clone size: NA; D gene: TRBD1; J gene: TRBJ2-3; V gene: TRBV11-3; CDR3 protein: CASSLGGTGSSTDTQYF; CDR3 DNA: TGTGCCAGCAGCTTAGGCGGGACAGGGTCTAGCACAGATACGCAGTATTTT
clone size: NA; D gene: TRBD1; J gene: TRBJ1-3; V gene: TRBV19; CDR3 protein: CASMDRAGNTIYF; CDR3 DNA: TGTGCCAGTATGGACAGGGCTGGAAACACCATATATTTT
clone size: NA; D gene: TRBD2; J gene: TRBJ2-7; V gene: TRBV19; CDR3 protein: CASSVTSGGTYEQYF; CDR3 DNA: TGTGCCAGTAGTGTCACTAGCGGGGGGACCTACGAGCAGTACTTC
clone size: NA; D gene: NA; J gene: TRBJ2-2; V gene: TRBV30; CDR3 protein: CAWSVLAGTGELFF; CDR3 DNA: TGTGCCTGGAGTGTATTGGCGGGCACCGGGGAGCTGTTTTTT
clone size: NA; D gene: TRBD1; J gene: TRBJ2-5; V gene: TRBV2; CDR3 protein: CASSDPDRGETQYF; CDR3 DNA: TGTGCCAGCAGTGACCCGGACAGGGGAGAGACCCAGTACTTC
clone size: NA; D gene: NA; J gene: TRBJ1-5; V gene: TRBV5-6; CDR3 protein: CASAPGYSNQPQHF; CDR3 DNA: TGTGCCAGCGCACCGGGCTATAGCAATCAGCCCCAGCATTTT
clone size: NA; D gene: NA; J gene: TRBJ2-7; V gene: TRBV5-5; CDR3 protein: CASSLKGDKQYF; CDR3 DNA: TGTGCCAGCAGCTTGAAGGGAGACAAGCAGTACTTC
clone size: NA; D gene: TRBD1; J gene: TRBJ1-5; V gene: TRBV2; CDR3 protein: CASGTEVNQPQHF; CDR3 DNA: TGTGCCAGCGGGACAGAAGTAAATCAGCCCCAGCATTTT
clone size: NA; D gene: NA; J gene: TRBJ1-5; V gene: TRBV4-2; CDR3 protein: CASSPFMDSNQPQHF; CDR3 DNA: TGTGCCAGCAGCCCATTTATGGATAGCAATCAGCCCCAGCATTTT
clone size: NA; D gene: NA; J gene: TRBJ2-3; V gene: TRBV5-1; CDR3 protein: CASSLGWTDTDTQYF; CDR3 DNA: TGCGCCAGCAGCTTGGGGTGGACAGACACAGATACGCAGTATTTT
clone size: NA; D gene: TRBD2; J gene: TRBJ2-7; V gene: TRBV27; CDR3 protein: CASSFRKGREGDEQYF; CDR3 DNA: TGTGCCAGCAGTTTTCGCAAGGGCCGGGAGGGCGACGAGCAGTACTTC
clone size: NA; D gene: NA; J gene: TRBJ1-2; V gene: TRBV11-2; CDR3 protein: CASSRSYGYTF; CDR3 DNA: TGTGCCAGCAGCCGCTCCTATGGCTACACCTTC